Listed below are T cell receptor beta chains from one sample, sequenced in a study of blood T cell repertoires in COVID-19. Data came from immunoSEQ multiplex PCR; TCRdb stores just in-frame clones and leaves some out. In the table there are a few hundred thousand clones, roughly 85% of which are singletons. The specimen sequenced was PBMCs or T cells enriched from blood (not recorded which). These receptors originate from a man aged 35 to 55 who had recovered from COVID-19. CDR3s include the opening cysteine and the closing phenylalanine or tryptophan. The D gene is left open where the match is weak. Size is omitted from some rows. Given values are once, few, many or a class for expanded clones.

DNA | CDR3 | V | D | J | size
TGTGCCACCAGCAGATCAGGGGGCTTTCAGCCCCAGCATTTT | CATSRSGGFQPQHF | TRBV15 | TRBD1 | TRBJ1-5 | NA
TGTGCCAGCAGCTTAGTACAGGGAGGGGACACTGAAGCTTTCTTT | CASSLVQGGDTEAFF | TRBV7-8 | NA | TRBJ1-1 | NA
TGTGCCAGCAGCAAAAGCGGGACAGGGGGCAGCTTAATAGGCTACACCTTC | CASSKSGTGGSLIGYTF | TRBV9 | TRBD1 | TRBJ1-2 | few
TGCGCCAGCACCCCAGAGGGGGCGCCTGGAAACACCATATATTTT | CASTPEGAPGNTIYF | TRBV5-1 | TRBD1 | TRBJ1-3 | NA
TGCGCCAGCAGCCAGGACAGGGGTTCACCCCTCCACTTT | CASSQDRGSPLHF | TRBV5-1 | TRBD1 | TRBJ1-6 | NA
TGCAGTGCTAGTACAGCTAGCGGGAGGGAGACCCAGTACTTC | CSASTASGRETQYF | TRBV20-1 | TRBD2 | TRBJ2-5 | few
TGTGCCAGCAGCGGGGACTACCAGGGGTACTTC | CASSGDYQGYF | TRBV2 | TRBD2 | TRBJ2-7 | few
TGTGCCAGCAGTTTATGGGCAGGGTCCTACAATGAGCAGTTCTTC | CASSLWAGSYNEQFF | TRBV27 | NA | TRBJ2-1 | NA
TGTGCCAGCAGTTTAGGAAGGAGCACTGAAGCTTTCTTT | CASSLGRSTEAFF | TRBV27 | NA | TRBJ1-1 | once
TGTGCCAGCAGCCTCGGGACAGGGGAGACCCAGTACTTC | CASSLGTGETQYF | TRBV5-5 | TRBD1 | TRBJ2-5 | NA
TGCGCCAGCAGCTGGGCGGGGAACACTGAAGCTTTCTTT | CASSWAGNTEAFF | TRBV5-1 | NA | TRBJ1-1 | NA
TGTGCCAGTAGTGAGAGGGCAGTCCTTAACTATGGCTACACCTTC | CASSERAVLNYGYTF | TRBV19 | NA | TRBJ1-2 | NA
TGTGCCAGCAGTCCTCGGGAGGCGCGGTACTTC | CASSPREARYF | TRBV28 | TRBD2 | TRBJ2-7 | NA
TGCGCCAGCAGCGACCGGGACAGGGGGATTAATGAGCAGTTCTTC | CASSDRDRGINEQFF | TRBV5-1 | TRBD1 | TRBJ2-1 | NA
TGTGCCAGTAGCCTGGGTAGCGGGAGAGTTTATACCGGGGAGCTGTTTTTT | CASSLGSGRVYTGELFF | TRBV19 | TRBD2 | TRBJ2-2 | NA
TGTGCCAGCAGCACAGGGTATAGCACTGAAGCTTTCTTT | CASSTGYSTEAFF | TRBV13 | NA | TRBJ1-1 | few
TGTGCCACGAGGGGGCAGAACTATGGCTACACCTTC | CATRGQNYGYTF | TRBV12-3/TRBV12-4 | TRBD1 | TRBJ1-2 | NA